These 25 T cell receptor beta chains originate from one sample sequenced in a study of blood T cell repertoires in COVID-19. Measured with immunoSEQ multiplex PCR; TCRdb has only the in-frame clones, and not every one. The repertoire has roughly 100,000 clones, about 80% of them found once; the top ten carry under 20%. The sample comprised peripheral blood. Every receptor here comes from a human donor in a cohort sampled during active COVID-19.

The chain employs TRBV27 and TRBJ2-5; 16 nucleotides line up with TRBD2. The CDR3 has 18 residues. Looked up from germline, CDR1 is MNHEY and CDR2 is SMNVEV (reference sequence). V was clipped by 3 bases and J by 9 bases; unmatched bases: 13. The CDR3 here is CASSFGTSGRVPPRAQYF. CDR3 bases: TGTGCCAGCAGTTTCGGGACTAGCGGGAGGGTCCCCCCAAGGGCCCAGTACTTC.

The rearrangement links TRBV23-1 to TRBJ2-6, with 7 bases that match TRBD1. TRBV23-1 is reported as an ORF; its role is uncertain. Trimming removed 9 bases from V and 2 bases from J; junction bases left unmatched: 19. The CDR3 consists of 19 residues. CDR3 protein: CASSPGQTFPPPGANVLTF. The CDR3 DNA reads as TGCGCCAGTTCTCCGGGACAGACCTTCCCTCCTCCTGGGGCCAACGTCCTGACTTTC.

The V call is TRBV2, the J call TRBJ1-4, with 7 bases lining up with TRBD1. Losses at the gene ends were 4 bases for V and 4 bases for J; bases not matched to a gene: 6. Germline loops: CDR1 SNHLY, CDR2 FYNNEI. This CDR3 is 15 amino acids long. In DNA, the CDR3 is TGTGCCAGCAGTGGTTACAGGGGCAATAATGAAAAACTGTTTTTT. Its protein product is CASSGYRGNNEKLFF.

V usage is TRBV6-5 and J usage is TRBJ2-7; D gene uncertain. Trimming left V 5 bases short and J 0 bases short, with 11 bases between. CDR3 length: 14 residues. Looked up from germline, CDR1 is MNHEY and CDR2 is SVGAGI. CDR3 amino acids: CASSIGRLSYEQYF. The CDR3 region has the DNA TGTGCCAGCAGTATAGGCAGGCTCTCCTACGAGCAGTACTTC.

This clone has at least ten counts. The CDR3 is CASTPGPGSLGEQYF. For the CDR3, the DNA is TGTGCCAGCACCCCCGGCCCGGGTTCTCTGGGCGAGCAGTACTTC. J is TRBJ2-7 and V is TRBV7-9; no reliable D call. V was clipped by 7 bases and J by 6 bases, with 22 bases between them. The CDR3 covers 15 residues. Per the germline V gene, CDR1 is SEHNR and CDR2 is FQNEAQ (reference sequence).

This chain uses TRBV7-3 with TRBJ1-5; possibly TRBD1 for D (5 bases). The CDR3 spans 13 residues. The germline gives CDR1 SGHTA, CDR2 FQGTGA. The V gene lost 2 bases and the J gene lost 7 bases, with 9 bases spanning the gap. CDR3 sequence reads: CASSLAKGQPQHF. The CDR3 DNA sequence: TGTGCCAGCAGCTTAGCCAAGGGGCAGCCCCAGCATTTT. Supplemented by reference TRBV7-3 and TRBJ1-5, the full variable domain reads GAGVSQTPSNKVTEKGKYVELRCDPISGHTALYWYRQSLGQGPEFLIYFQGTGAADDSGLPNDRFFAVRPEGSVSTLKIQRTERGDSAVYLCASSLAKGQPQHFGDGTRLSIL.

This rearrangement joins TRBV4-2 to TRBJ2-1; no firm D call. Trimming took off 4 bases at V and 9 bases at J, with 13 bases between the two ends. Germline V gene lookup returns CDR1 LGHNA and CDR2 YNFKEQ. CDR3 size: 13 residues. CDR3 DNA sequence: TGTGCCAGCAGCCTTCCTGGGCACGGTGAGCAGTTCTTC. Translation gives CASSLPGHGEQFF.

This clone was detected once. V usage is TRBV9 and J usage is TRBJ2-3, with D possibly being TRBD2 (5 bases). CDR3 length equals 14 residues. Germline values: CDR1 SGDLS, CDR2 YYNGEE. The V and J ends lost 0 bases and 5 bases respectively, with 10 bases between them. This chain's CDR3 is CASSVDLARDTQYF. CDR3 in DNA: TGTGCCAGCAGCGTAGACCTAGCAAGAGATACGCAGTATTTT.

J is TRBJ2-2 and V is TRBV6-2 or TRBV6-3; D is unclear. Per the germline V gene, CDR1 is MNHEY and CDR2 is SVGEGT. Trimming removed 4 bases from V and 6 bases from J, with 12 bases in between. The CDR3 has 14 residues. The CDR3 region has the DNA TGTGCCAGCAGTTCCCTTGTTGAGGCCGGGGAGCTGTTTTTT. Translating it yields CASSSLVEAGELFF.

There are a few counts of this clone. This sequence joins TRBV10-3 and TRBJ1-2, with D unclear. V was cut by 11 bases and J by 3 bases, with 13 bases left in between. CDR3 length equals 12 residues. The V gene's germline CDR1 is ENHRY and CDR2 SYGVKD. In DNA, the CDR3 is TGTGCCGCTTCTTCCGGAGACTATGGCTACACCTTC. Translated, it gives CAASSGDYGYTF.

V and J are TRBV28 and TRBJ2-6; perhaps TRBD1 as D (6 bases). Germline lookup yields CDR1 MDHEN and CDR2 SYDVKM. The CDR3 runs 14 residues. Trimming removed 6 bases at V and 2 bases at J, with 8 bases between. The DNA of the CDR3 is TGTGCCAGCAGGTCAGGGGCTGGGGCCAACGTCCTGACTTTC. Translated: CASRSGAGANVLTF.

The rearrangement links TRBV28 to TRBJ2-5, with 9 bases matching TRBD2. Germline trimming cut 3 bases from V and 6 bases from J; bases unmatched to any gene: 11. The length of the CDR3 is 16 residues. The germline gives CDR1 MDHEN, CDR2 SYDVKM. As DNA, the CDR3 is TGTGCCAGCAGTTTCCCGGCGGGAGGGGTGGGAAAGACCCAGTACTTC. Protein: CASSFPAGGVGKTQYF.

The chain has TRBV10-1 and TRBJ1-1, with 7 bases lining up with TRBD1. V was clipped by 7 bases and J by 0 bases; unmatched bases: 5. This CDR3 is 14 amino acids long. CDR1 and CDR2 from the germline V gene are WNHNN and SYGVQD (reference sequence). CDR3: CASNTGAMNTEAFF. The CDR3 nucleotides read TGCGCCAGCAACACAGGGGCGATGAACACTGAAGCTTTCTTT.

The genes are TRBV9 and TRBJ1-2; 8 bases line up with TRBD1. V trimming: 4 bases; J trimming: 4 bases; junction bases outside the gene matches: 12. The CDR3 spans 16 residues. Germline assignment: CDR1 SGDLS and CDR2 YYNGEE. CDR3 protein: CASSSQQGELAYGYTF. CDR3 nucleotides: TGTGCCAGCAGCTCACAACAGGGGGAGTTAGCCTATGGCTACACCTTC.

This clone was seen once. V and J are TRBV27 and TRBJ1-2, with 9 bases that match TRBD1. The trim removed 5 bases at V and 6 bases at J, leaving 16 bases unmatched. Germline loops: CDR1 MNHEY, CDR2 SMNVEV (reference sequence). The CDR3 spans 17 residues. The CDR3 DNA is TGTGCCAGCAGTCCCATCACGTGGGACAGGGTGGATGATGGCTACACCTTC. It codes for CASSPITWDRVDDGYTF.

The rearrangement uses TRBV11-2 and TRBJ2-7; no reliable D call. Germline loops: CDR1 SGHAT, CDR2 FQNNGV. Trimming took 1 base from V and 0 from J, leaving 13 bases between them. The CDR3 sequence is 16 residues long. CDR3 sequence: CASSLGRARSSYEQYF. CDR3 DNA: TGTGCCAGCAGCTTAGGTCGCGCGCGGAGCTCCTACGAGCAGTACTTC. The entire variable domain, with the rest obtained from reference TRBV11-2 and TRBJ2-7, is as follows: EAGVAQSPRYKIIEKRQSVAFWCNPISGHATLYWYQQILGQGPKLLIQFQNNGVVDDSQLPKDRFSAERLKGVDSTLKIQPAKLEDSAVYLCASSLGRARSSYEQYFGPGTRLTVT.

The table lists this clone with a few counts. The genes are TRBV18 and TRBJ2-5; TRBD1 agrees at 7 bases. The CDR3 is made up of 14 amino acids. Germline V gene sequence: CDR1 KGHSH, CDR2 LQKENI. V was clipped by 6 bases and J by 2 bases; unmatched bases: 6. For the CDR3, the DNA is TGTGCCAGCTCGGGGACAGCCGTTCAAGAGACCCAGTACTTC. This encodes CASSGTAVQETQYF. Using reference TRBV18 and TRBJ2-5 for the parts outside the CDR3, the full variable domain is NAGVMQNPRHLVRRRGQEARLRCSPMKGHSHVYWYRQLPEEGLKFMVYLQKENIIDESGMPKERFSAEFPKEGPSILRIQQVVRGDSAAYFCASSGTAVQETQYFGPGTRLLVL.

The chain uses TRBV6-5 and TRBJ1-5; 8 bases are shared with TRBD1. Germline trimming cut 4 bases from V and 2 bases from J; bases unmatched to any gene: 4. Germline CDR1 reads MNHEY; CDR2 reads SVGAGI. The CDR3 sequence is 15 residues long. The CDR3 nucleotides read TGTGCCAGCAGTTCGAACAGGGGGGGCAATCAGCCCCAGCATTTT. This gives the protein CASSSNRGGNQPQHF.

The chain is built from TRBV4-1 and TRBJ2-7, with 7 positions matching TRBD1. Germline-derived CDR1 and CDR2 are MGHRA and YSYEKL. The trim removed 4 bases at V and 0 bases at J, leaving 6 bases unmatched. This CDR3 is built from 15 residues. CDR3 sequence reads: CASSRGQMISYEQYF. The CDR3 DNA is TGCGCCAGCAGCCGGGGACAGATGATCTCCTACGAGCAGTACTTC.

V usage is TRBV3-1 (or the pseudogene TRBV3-2) and J usage is TRBJ2-7; 7 bases align to TRBD1. The CDR3 is made up of 15 amino acids. Germline loops: CDR1 LGHDT, CDR2 YNNKEL (reference sequence). The V segment lost 4 bases and the J segment 7 bases; nucleotides outside the gene matches: 13. CDR3 DNA: TGTGCCAGCAGCCTTCGGCGACAGGGACCAGGGGAGCAGTACTTC. Amino acids: CASSLRRQGPGEQYF.

The V and J genes are TRBV6-5 and TRBJ1-4, with a weak D call TRBD1 (5 bases). The germline V gene encodes CDR1 MNHEY and CDR2 SVGAGI. This CDR3 comprises 13 residues. The V end was cut by 7 bases, the J end by 8 bases, with 14 bases between. CDR3 in amino acids: CASMSDSREKLFF. The DNA of the CDR3 is TGTGCCAGCATGAGTGACAGTCGCGAAAAACTGTTTTTT.

The V call is TRBV18, the J call TRBJ2-2; D might be TRBD2 (5 bases). Germline CDR1 and CDR2: KGHSH and LQKENI. This CDR3 spans 15 amino acids. V lost 2 bases and J lost 1, with 8 bases in between. The DNA for the CDR3 is TGTGCCAGCTCACCAATGGCGGGGAACACCGGGGAGCTGTTTTTT. Protein product: CASSPMAGNTGELFF.

The V call is TRBV2, the J call TRBJ1-4; 7 positions agree with TRBD1. Germline V gives CDR1 SNHLY, CDR2 FYNNEI. The V segment lost 7 bases and the J segment 4 bases; nucleotides outside the gene matches: 6. The CDR3 is made up of 14 amino acids. This CDR3 reads CASTKTGNNEKLFF. The CDR3 coding sequence is TGTGCCAGCACCAAGACAGGGAATAATGAAAAACTGTTTTTT.

The sample holds a few counts of this clone. The chain links TRBV11-2 to TRBJ1-1, with a weak D call TRBD1 (5 bases). Germline V gene data show CDR1 as SGHAT and CDR2 as FQNNGV. The CDR3 is made up of 15 amino acids. The ends were cut back, 0 bases at V and 5 bases at J, with 13 bases in the middle. CDR3 amino acids: CASSLEVPTETEAFF. The CDR3 DNA reads as TGTGCCAGCAGCTTAGAAGTCCCGACAGAGACTGAAGCTTTCTTT.

The V call is TRBV7-6, the J call TRBJ1-2; D is uncertain. This CDR3 comprises 16 residues. The germline V and J ends were trimmed by 1 base and 4 bases, with 16 bases remaining between them. From germline, CDR1 is SGHVS and CDR2 FNYEAQ. Written as DNA, the CDR3 is TGTGCCAGCAGCTTAGATCCCCAGGCACGGGGCTATGGCTACACCTTC. It is translated as CASSLDPQARGYGYTF.